The source of this T cell receptor beta chain is a study of blood T cell repertoires in COVID-19. Study as a whole: In each case, the material was cDNA or gDNA derived from T cells, B-cell-depleted T cells, or PBMCs.

The protocol was immunoSEQ multiplex PCR, while the TCRdb copy is restricted to in-frame clones and leaves out a portion. The sample carries around 160,000 clones, around 80% recorded once. The V end was cut by 0 bases, the J end by 0 bases, with 11 bases between. CDR1 and CDR2 (germline): MGHRA, YSYEKL. The CDR3 is made up of 16 amino acids. Participant ages covered roughly 18 to 90 years across about 22 US areas. Cohort placement rested on clinical history that participants reported themselves. Recovered status applied to Cohort 3 donors who had two consecutive negative PCRs. It also applied to those with clearance or with symptom resolution.

The sequence was obtained from a woman aged 55-70 years who had recovered from COVID-19. The sequenced sample was PBMCs or T cells enriched from blood (not recorded which). This chain links TRBV4-1 with TRBJ1-1; D is unresolved. The CDR3 nucleotides read TGCGCCAGCAGCCAAGATTCGTGGGCCATGAACACTGAAGCTTTCTTT. This gives the protein CASSQDSWAMNTEAFF.